These 25 T cell receptor beta chains were all obtained from the same sample, sequenced in a study of blood T cells in healthy people across ages. Sample-barcoded 5' priming and a J-beta primer mix drove a second PCR of roughly 7 to 11 cycles. TCRdb ran MiXCR on the 5' RACE reads and lists one entry per CDR3 protein. The repertoire holds under 2 million distinct CDR3 sequences, with roughly 32% as singletons. Sequences were obtained from blood. These receptors originate from a woman in her twenties or thirties in good health.

A remark on this clonotype: The junction departs from the called germline gene at one end, perhaps through a read error. The CDR3 sequence: CASSTFTTYKQYF. The CDR3 DNA reads as TGTGCCAGTAGTACCTTTACTACCTACAAGCAGTACTTC. The chain links TRBV19 to TRBJ2-7, with D unclear. Germline V gives CDR1 LNHDA, CDR2 SQIVND (reference sequence). This CDR3 has 13 residues.

Turning to this clonotype: Germline and junction disagree at one end, which may indicate a read error. V and J are TRBV7-9 and TRBJ2-1, with 7 bases lining up with TRBD1. The CDR3 consists of 20 residues. Germline CDR1 and CDR2: SEHNR and FQNEAQ (reference sequence). For the CDR3, the DNA is TGTGCCGGCAGCTTAACCTCTGACAGGGCCCCGTGGAGCTCCTACAATGAGCAGTTCTTC. Translating gives CAGSLTSDRAPWSSYNEQFF.

The chain recombines TRBV7-6 with TRBJ2-3; 7 nucleotides align to TRBD1. Germline V gene lookup returns CDR1 SGHVS and CDR2 FNYEAQ. V shed 4 bases and J 3 bases; nucleotides not matched to a gene: 7. This CDR3 contains 15 residues. CDR3 loop: CASSSSGTETDTQYF. The CDR3 DNA sequence: TGTGCCAGCAGCTCCTCCGGGACAGAGACAGATACGCAGTATTTT.

This clonotype was counted a few times. This sequence joins TRBV7-8 and TRBJ2-5; 10 positions match TRBD2. The DNA end favors TRBJ2-7, so the J call may be wrong. This CDR3 comprises 15 residues. Germline V gives CDR1 SGHVS, CDR2 FQNEAQ. CDR3 coding DNA: TGTGCCAGCAGTCAGCTACTAGCGGGGACCTACGAGCAGTACTTC. Amino acid sequence: CASSQLLAGTYEQYF.

The chain joins TRBV4-1 to TRBJ2-7, with D perhaps TRBD2 (7 bases). Germline V gene sequence: CDR1 MGHRA, CDR2 YSYEKL. The V end was cut by 7 bases, the J end by 0 bases, with 16 bases between. This CDR3 has 15 amino acids. The CDR3 is CASNEGGAPSYEQYF. The CDR3 DNA reads as TGCGCCAGCAATGAGGGGGGGGCCCCCTCCTACGAGCAGTACTTC.

This clonotype was counted between two and nine times. The V call is TRBV10-1, the J call TRBJ1-2; 11 bases agree with TRBD1. The CDR3 has 15 amino acids. CDR1 is WNHNN, CDR2 SYGVQD, per germline (reference sequence). V lost 0 bases to trimming and J lost 5 bases; unmatched junction nucleotides: 2. CDR3 region: CASSESRDRGYGYTF. CDR3 sequence (DNA): TGCGCCAGCAGTGAGTCGCGGGACAGGGGGTATGGCTACACCTTC.

The chain recombines TRBV28 with TRBJ2-5; 9 bases map to TRBD2. The assigned J gene may be wrong: the sequence end matches TRBJ2-7 better. The length of the CDR3 is 14 residues. The germline V gene encodes CDR1 MDHEN and CDR2 SYDVKM. CDR3 bases: TGTGCCAGCAGTAGCGGGAGGTCTCCCTACGAGCAGTACTTC. The encoded protein is CASSSGRSPYEQYF.

The CDR3 DNA sequence: TGTGCCAGCAGGCCGAGGGCGGGGGCAAACAAAGACTCCTACGAGCAGTACTTC. It yields the protein CASRPRAGANKDSYEQYF. The gene calls are TRBV5-5 and TRBJ2-7, with D possibly being TRBD2 (7 bases). CDR1 is SGHKS, CDR2 YYEKEE, per germline (reference sequence). The CDR3 has 18 residues. V gave up 5 bases and J gave up 0 bases, with 24 bases separating them.

The rearrangement links TRBV21-1 to TRBJ1-1; the DNA was not used to check the table's D call, TRBD1. TRBV21-1 counts as a pseudogene. This CDR3 contains 16 residues. The CDR3 DNA reads as TGTGCCAGCAGCGGGGAAACAGGGCTGAGGGGCACTGAAGCTTTCTTT. Amino acid sequence: CASSGETGLRGTEAFF.

This clonotype was counted at least ten times. The rearrangement uses TRBV20-1 and TRBJ2-7; D not resolved. In germline, CDR1 is DFQATT, CDR2 SNEGSKA (reference sequence). The CDR3 totals 11 residues. V gave up 3 bases and J gave up 5 bases, with 8 bases separating them. CDR3 amino acids: CSASEVDEQYF. The CDR3 region has the DNA TGCAGTGCTAGCGAAGTAGACGAGCAGTACTTC.

This clonotype was recorded many times. The chain combines TRBV24-1 with TRBJ2-3, with D hard to call. Germline V CDR1 and CDR2: KGHDR, SFDVKD. There are 14 residues in the CDR3. V was shortened by 2 bases and J by 0 bases, with 5 bases between the two germline ends. CDR3 nucleotide sequence: TGTGCCACCAGTGATTCCCGGAGCACAGATACGCAGTATTTT. Protein product: CATSDSRSTDTQYF.

This clonotype has just a few counts. The gene calls are TRBV5-1 and TRBJ1-1, with D unresolved. Germline V CDR1 and CDR2: SGHRS, YFSETQ. The CDR3 runs to 14 residues. V lost 0 bases to trimming and J lost 0 bases, with 6 bases between them. The CDR3 loop reads CASSLDSVNTEAFF. The CDR3 DNA reads TGCGCCAGCAGCTTGGATTCAGTGAACACTGAAGCTTTCTTT. Based on the CDR3 plus reference TRBV5-1 and TRBJ1-1, the full variable domain is KAGVTQTPRYLIKTRGQQVTLSCSPISGHRSVSWYQQTPGQGLQFLFEYFSETQRNKGNFPGRFSGRQFSNSRSEMNVSTLELGDSALYLCASSLDSVNTEAFFGQGTRLTVV.

The V gene is TRBV10-2, the J gene TRBJ1-4, with D uncertain. The germline gives CDR1 WSHSY, CDR2 SAAADI. V dropped 6 bases and J dropped 8 bases, with 22 bases sitting between them. This CDR3 has 16 residues. CDR3: CASRNTAGPLGEKLFF. The DNA of the CDR3 is TGCGCCAGCAGAAATACAGCCGGGCCCCTCGGAGAAAAACTGTTTTTT.

This chain connects TRBV28 to TRBJ2-7, with D possibly being TRBD2 (6 bases). Germline CDR1 is MDHEN and CDR2 is SYDVKM. With 8 bases removed from V and 1 base from J, the gap between germline ends came to 18 bases. The CDR3 covers 15 residues. The CDR3 region has the DNA TGTGCCAGCCTCGATAGGAGGGCAGGATCCTACGAGCAGTACTTC. Amino acids: CASLDRRAGSYEQYF. Using reference TRBV28 and TRBJ2-7 for the parts outside the CDR3, the full variable domain is DVKVTQSSRYLVKRTGEKVFLECVQDMDHENMFWYRQDPGLGLRLIYFSYDVKMKEKGDIPEGYSVSREKKERFSLILESASTNQTSMYLCASLDRRAGSYEQYFGPGTRLTVT.

The chain joins TRBV21-1 to TRBJ1-1. TRBV21-1 corresponds to a pseudogene. The CDR3 covers 14 residues. The DNA for the CDR3 is TGTGCCAGCAGCGGGAGGGGTGGAAACACTGAAGCTTTCTTT. Translating gives CASSGRGGNTEAFF.

J is TRBJ2-3 and V is TRBV1; the table assigns TRBD1, which was not confirmed against the DNA. TRBV1 corresponds to a pseudogene. The CDR3 contains 17 residues. CDR3 residues: CTSSHSGGDALSGPQYF. The DNA for the CDR3 is TGCACCAGCAGCCATTCGGGGGGGGACGCCCTCTCCGGTCCGCAGTATTTT.

The chain has TRBV10-3 and TRBJ2-5; D ambiguous. Germline CDR1 and CDR2: ENHRY and SYGVKD. Trimming took off 3 bases at V and 5 bases at J, with 10 bases between the two ends. The CDR3 sequence is 13 residues long. This CDR3 reads CAISDRGLETQYF. The CDR3 DNA follows: TGTGCCATCAGTGATCGTGGGCTTGAGACCCAGTACTTC.

This chain joins TRBV11-2 and TRBJ2-5, with 7 bases aligning to TRBD2. The CDR3 is 15 amino acids. Per the germline V gene, CDR1 is SGHAT and CDR2 is FQNNGV. V dropped 5 bases and J dropped 3; count of bases not matched to a gene: 9. The CDR3 sequence is CASSPRRGTKETQYF. CDR3 DNA sequence: TGTGCCAGCAGCCCACGACGCGGGACTAAAGAGACCCAGTACTTC.

J is TRBJ2-7 and V is TRBV3-1; 10 bases are a match to TRBD2. Germline lookup yields CDR1 LGHDT and CDR2 YNNKEL (reference sequence). With 1 base clipped from V and 3 bases from J, the junction kept 6 bases outside the gene matches. There are 16 residues in the CDR3. This chain's CDR3 is CASSQGGLADRYEQYF. CDR3 sequence (DNA): TGTGCCAGCAGCCAAGGAGGACTAGCGGACCGCTACGAGCAGTACTTC.

This chain joins TRBV9 and TRBJ2-3, with D perhaps TRBD2 (5 bases). Trimming shortened V by 0 bases and J by 7 bases, and 12 bases separated the two germline ends. CDR3 length: 14 amino acids. From germline, CDR1 is SGDLS and CDR2 YYNGEE. The CDR3 nucleotides are TGTGCCAGCAGCGTAGGTGGACTTCCGAATACGCAGTATTTT. Its translation: CASSVGGLPNTQYF.

The V gene is TRBV21-1, the J gene TRBJ2-1. TRBV21-1 is deemed a pseudogene. The CDR3 runs 10 residues. The CDR3 reads CAGSKGGQFF. CDR3 nucleotides: TGTGCCGGCAGCAAAGGGGGACAGTTCTTC.

The chain couples TRBV6-5 to TRBJ1-2; D is possibly TRBD1 (6 bases). The CDR3 contains 15 residues. Trimming left V 2 bases short and J 5 bases short, with 15 bases between. Germline CDR1 is MNHEY and CDR2 is SVGAGI. CDR3 sequence: CASSYRSQGSYGYTF. The CDR3 region has the DNA TGTGCCAGCAGTTACAGGTCACAGGGCAGTTATGGCTACACCTTC.

This clonotype has more than one count but fewer than ten. V usage is TRBV27 and J usage is TRBJ2-5; D is possibly TRBD1 or TRBD2 (5 bases each). Trimming took off 2 bases at V and 7 bases at J, with 14 bases between the two ends. From germline, CDR1 is MNHEY and CDR2 SMNVEV (reference sequence). This CDR3 has 14 amino acids. CDR3: CASSLTLGERTQYF. CDR3 DNA: TGTGCCAGCAGTTTAACGCTGGGGGAACGGACCCAGTACTTC.

In regard to this clonotype: Lacking the conserved final phenylalanine or tryptophan, this CDR3 likely reflects a read error. The chain joins TRBV20-1 to TRBJ2-1; 11 nucleotides line up with TRBD2. V was clipped by 5 bases and J by 5 bases; unmatched bases: 8. The CDR3 is made up of 15 amino acids. Germline loops: CDR1 DFQATT, CDR2 SNEGSKA (reference sequence). The CDR3 sequence is CSAPRGSGRDNEQFL. CDR3 nucleotides: TGCAGTGCTCCCCGCGGTAGCGGGAGGGACAATGAGCAGTTCCTC.

The chain recombines TRBV9 with TRBJ1-6; D ambiguous. Germline CDR1 is SGDLS and CDR2 is YYNGEE. The V end was cut by 4 bases, the J end by 5 bases, with 16 bases between. The CDR3 has 16 residues. The CDR3 protein is CASSPRGVGDNSPLHF. CDR3 bases: TGTGCCAGCAGCCCCCGTGGGGTTGGGGATAATTCACCCCTCCACTTT.